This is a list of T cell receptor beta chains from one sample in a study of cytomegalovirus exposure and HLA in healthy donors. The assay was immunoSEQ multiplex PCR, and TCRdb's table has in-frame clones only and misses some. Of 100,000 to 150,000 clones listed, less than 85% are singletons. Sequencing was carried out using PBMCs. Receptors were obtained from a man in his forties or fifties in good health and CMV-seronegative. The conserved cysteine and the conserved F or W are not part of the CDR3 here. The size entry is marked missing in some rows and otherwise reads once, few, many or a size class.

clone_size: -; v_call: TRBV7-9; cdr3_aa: ASRSLGGTEAF
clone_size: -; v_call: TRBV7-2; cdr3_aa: ASSTRAGPSYEQY
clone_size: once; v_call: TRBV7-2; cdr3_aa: ASSPRLAYTYEQY
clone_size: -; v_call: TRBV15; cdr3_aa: ATSNGQLHGYT
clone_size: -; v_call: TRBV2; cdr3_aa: ASSDLVGASGELF
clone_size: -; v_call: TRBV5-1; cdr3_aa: ASSPPRTSGKNEQF
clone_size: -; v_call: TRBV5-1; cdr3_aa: ASSLAALFGTDTQY
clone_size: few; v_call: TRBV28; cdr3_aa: ASSLAFPSGGSYEQY
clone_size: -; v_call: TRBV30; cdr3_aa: AWSVLAVTGELF
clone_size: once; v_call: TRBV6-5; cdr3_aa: ASSSPTGLGNTIY
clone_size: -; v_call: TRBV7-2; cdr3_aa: ASSLDRQGIYEQY
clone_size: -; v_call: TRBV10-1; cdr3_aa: ASSVPQSPRGTDTQY
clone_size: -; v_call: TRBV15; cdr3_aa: ATSRDLSGVTDTQY
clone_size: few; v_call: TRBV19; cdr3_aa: ASRIQGEYGYT
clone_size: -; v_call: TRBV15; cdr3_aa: ATSREGGENNQPQH
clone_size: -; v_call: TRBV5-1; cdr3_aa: ASSIGGVSEKLF
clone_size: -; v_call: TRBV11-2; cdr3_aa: ASSFRDTLNTEAF
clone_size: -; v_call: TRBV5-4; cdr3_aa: ASSLPGTAQETQY
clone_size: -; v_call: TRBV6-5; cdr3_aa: ASSGPRQGRETQY
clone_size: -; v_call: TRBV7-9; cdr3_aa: ASSFSGGNTEAF
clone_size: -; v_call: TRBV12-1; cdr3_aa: ASSSTRTSGSYNEQF
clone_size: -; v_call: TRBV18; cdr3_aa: ASSPGLGFEQY
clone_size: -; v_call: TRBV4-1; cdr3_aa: ASSQDDEGLPIYEQY
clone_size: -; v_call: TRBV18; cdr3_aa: ASSGPGQGANEQF